This T cell receptor beta chain was sequenced during a study of T cell repertoires in cytomegalovirus infection. Study information: Recently identified HLA-C-restricted CMV epitopes were among the peptides used. Matching HLA type, along with CMV infection, was indicated by public TCR beta signatures.

This CDR3 region has 14 residues. J was trimmed by 7 bases and V by 4 bases; bases with no gene match: 6. Whole-study findings and limits: Predominance within the ex vivo response was attributable to HLA-C-restricted CMV-specific TCR beta clonotypes. Carriers of CMV and the relevant HLA type were discriminated by public TCR beta frequency.

TCRdb re-called the reads with MiXCR, one entry per CDR3 protein. Of hundreds of thousands of distinct CDR3 sequences listed, roughly 36% are singletons. Details on this clonotype: Its antigen is not known.

The specimen comprised cultured PBMCs, sampled from culture after CMV antigen stimulation. This sequence originates from a human donor in good health (CMV status not recorded). Some clones in this sample may be carry-over from other donors' samples. The chain joins TRBV12-3 or TRBV12-4 to TRBJ1-1, with 10 bases fitting TRBD1. The CDR3 protein is CASSSGQGSHEAFF. The DNA for the CDR3 is TGTGCCAGCAGTTCGGGACAGGGGTCCCATGAAGCTTTCTTT.